Listed here are 22 T cell receptor beta chains from one sample, sequenced in a study of identical twins. TCRdb re-analysed the 5' RACE reads in MiXCR, keeping a single row per CDR3 protein. The sample yields 690,000 or so distinct CDR3 sequences, less than 10% seen once. This sample also belongs to another study, concerning yellow fever vaccine responses in identical twins.

The sample taken for sequencing was PBMCs. All receptors come from a woman under 30 in good health.

In its sample, this clonotype was seen a few times. The chain uses TRBV7-9 and TRBJ1-2; 7 bases fit TRBD1. The CDR3 length is 15 residues. Germline values: CDR1 SEHNR, CDR2 FQNEAQ (reference sequence). After removal of 1 base from V and 2 bases from J, the junction contained 4 bases not matched to a gene. CDR3 coding DNA: TGTGCCAGCAGCTTAGAGTCAGGGGGGAACTATGGCTACACCTTC. Its translation is CASSLESGGNYGYTF. The full variable domain, rest sourced from reference TRBV7-9 and TRBJ1-2, is DTGVSQNPRHKITKRGQNVTFRCDPISEHNRLYWYRQTLGQGPEFLTYFQNEAQLEKSRLLSDRFSAERPKGSFSTLEIQRTEQGDSAMYLCASSLESGGNYGYTFGSGTRLTVV.

The chain employs TRBV27 and TRBJ2-4; a possible D gene is TRBD2 (6 bases). The ends were cut back, 5 bases at V and 6 bases at J, with 17 bases in the middle. CDR1 and CDR2 (germline): MNHEY, SMNVEV (reference sequence). The CDR3 runs 15 residues. Here the CDR3 DNA reads TGTGCCAGCAGTCGAGGCGGGATTGGAGGAAACATTCAGTACTTC. Translation: CASSRGGIGGNIQYF.

This clonotype appeared many times. CDR3 sequence (DNA): TGTGCCAGCAGCTGGGGACAGAGCAATCAGCCCCAGCATTTT. Its translation is CASSWGQSNQPQHF. This chain joins TRBV7-9 and TRBJ1-5, with 7 positions matching TRBD1. The V gene end was trimmed by 4 bases and the J gene end by 1 base; junction bases not matched to a gene: 1. This CDR3 has 14 amino acids. CDR1 SEHNR and CDR2 FQNEAQ come from the germline V gene (reference sequence).

This clonotype has more than one count but fewer than ten. The CDR3 reads CASSAGSVIHEQYF. The CDR3 DNA is TGCGCCAGCAGCGCGGGATCCGTGATCCACGAGCAGTACTTC. The chain carries TRBV5-1 and TRBJ2-7; a possible D gene is TRBD2 (6 bases). The CDR3 extends over 14 amino acids. The V gene lost 4 bases and the J gene lost 5 bases, with 16 bases spanning the gap. CDR1 SGHRS and CDR2 YFSETQ come from the germline V gene. The entire variable domain, with the rest obtained from reference TRBV5-1 and TRBJ2-7, is as follows: KAGVTQTPRYLIKTRGQQVTLSCSPISGHRSVSWYQQTPGQGLQFLFEYFSETQRNKGNFPGRFSGRQFSNSRSEMNVSTLELGDSALYLCASSAGSVIHEQYFGPGTRLTVT.

In this sample, this clonotype turned up a few times. The V and J genes are TRBV30 and TRBJ2-5, with 12 nucleotides matching TRBD2. Trimming cost V 4 bases and J 1 base; bases outside gene matches: 4. The CDR3 sequence is 15 residues long. In germline, CDR1 is GTSNPN, CDR2 SVGIG (reference sequence). This CDR3 is CAWTGTSGPQETQYF. As DNA, the CDR3 is TGTGCCTGGACCGGGACTAGCGGGCCCCAAGAGACCCAGTACTTC. Looking up the rest from reference TRBV30 and TRBJ2-5 gives the full variable domain: SQTIHQWPATLVQPVGSPLSLECTVEGTSNPNLYWYRQAAGRGLQLLFYSVGIGQISSEVPQNLSASRPQDRQFILSSKKLLLSDSGFYLCAWTGTSGPQETQYFGPGTRLLVL.

The CDR3 spells CASSQESGGARNEQFF. The CDR3 nucleotides read TGCGCCAGCAGCCAAGAGAGCGGGGGGGCCCGTAATGAGCAGTTCTTC. The J gene is TRBJ2-1, the V gene TRBV4-1, with 10 bases aligning to TRBD2. Germline V lookup: CDR1 MGHRA, CDR2 YSYEKL. This CDR3 has 16 residues. V shed 0 bases and J 7 bases; nucleotides not matched to a gene: 6.

This clonotype has at least ten counts. For the CDR3, the DNA is TGTGCCAGCAGCTTAGTCGGGAGTCATCCCTACAATGAGCAGTTCTTC. Its protein is CASSLVGSHPYNEQFF. The chain couples TRBV7-2 to TRBJ2-1; TRBD2 might be the D (6 bases). CDR1 SGHTA and CDR2 FQGNSA come from the germline V gene. CDR3 length: 16 residues. The V end lost 1 base, the J end lost 2 bases, and 12 bases lay between the germline ends.

In this sample, this clonotype turned up a few times. This rearrangement joins TRBV10-1 to TRBJ2-1, with D unresolved. V lost 3 bases, J lost 4 bases, and 16 bases lay in between. The CDR3 is made up of 16 amino acids. Germline-derived CDR1 and CDR2 are WNHNN and SYGVQD (reference sequence). CDR3 loop: CASSDIVTTFYNEQFF. The CDR3 nucleotides are TGCGCCAGCAGTGATATCGTGACGACGTTTTACAATGAGCAGTTCTTC.

This clonotype was counted at least ten times. V and J are TRBV6-5 and TRBJ2-7, with no clear D. This CDR3 is 15 amino acids long. V lost 2 bases to trimming and J lost 0 bases, with 11 bases between them. Germline V CDR1 and CDR2: MNHEY, SVGAGI. CDR3 sequence reads: CASSYGAGVSYEQYF. CDR3 nucleotide sequence: TGTGCCAGCAGTTACGGAGCTGGCGTCTCCTACGAGCAGTACTTC.

The chain joins TRBV29-1 to TRBJ2-3; perhaps TRBD2 as D (6 bases). CDR1 is SQVTM, CDR2 ANQGSEA, per germline. With 7 bases removed from V and 0 bases from J, the gap between germline ends came to 11 bases. This CDR3 has 13 residues. The CDR3 protein is CSGRALSTDTQYF. The CDR3 nucleotides are TGCAGCGGGAGGGCACTTAGCACAGATACGCAGTATTTT.

The gene calls are TRBV7-9 and TRBJ2-1; 14 bases fit TRBD2. V shed 5 bases, J shed 0 bases, and the junction held 15 bases outside the gene matches. The germline CDR1 and CDR2 sequences are SEHNR and FQNEAQ (reference sequence). CDR3 size: 21 residues. This CDR3 is CASSPPGLAGGRLSSYNEQFF. For the CDR3, the DNA is TGTGCCAGCAGCCCTCCCGGACTAGCGGGGGGACGATTAAGCTCCTACAATGAGCAGTTCTTC.

This clonotype showed up just a few times. The chain is built from TRBV19 and TRBJ1-6; D possibly corresponds to TRBD1 (5 bases). Germline V gene lookup returns CDR1 LNHDA and CDR2 SQIVND (reference sequence). The CDR3 contains 14 residues. Trimming stripped 6 bases from V and 5 bases from J, with 11 bases between. CDR3 sequence (DNA): TGTGCCAGTAGCACGGGACTGAATAATTCACCCCTCCACTTT. It encodes CASSTGLNNSPLHF.

CDR3 in DNA: TGTGCCAGCACACCGGACGGACCTATGAACACTGAAGCTTTCTTT. Translation: CASTPDGPMNTEAFF. The chain joins TRBV2 to TRBJ1-1; no clear D gene. The ends were cut back, 7 bases at V and 0 bases at J, with 15 bases in the middle. The CDR3 length is 15 residues. Germline values: CDR1 SNHLY, CDR2 FYNNEI.

The chain joins TRBV20-1 to TRBJ2-1, with 8 bases lining up with TRBD2. Germline assignment: CDR1 DFQATT and CDR2 SNEGSKA (reference sequence). This CDR3 spans 12 amino acids. V lost 3 bases to trimming and J lost 9 bases; unmatched junction nucleotides: 4. This CDR3 reads CSASGRAGEQFF. The CDR3 DNA reads TGCAGTGCTAGCGGGAGGGCCGGTGAGCAGTTCTTC.

This clonotype was counted many times. The chain carries TRBV12-3 or TRBV12-4 and TRBJ2-5, with unresolved D. Trimming left V 5 bases short and J 0 bases short, with 4 bases between. CDR3 length equals 12 residues. The CDR3 protein is CASSEYQETQYF. Here the CDR3 DNA reads TGTGCCAGCAGTGAGTACCAAGAGACCCAGTACTTC.

There are many counts of this clonotype. The genes are TRBV5-1 and TRBJ1-1; D remains ambiguous. This CDR3 comprises 14 residues. Germline V lookup: CDR1 SGHRS, CDR2 YFSETQ. The V and J ends lost 0 bases and 0 bases respectively, with 6 bases between them. In DNA form, the CDR3 reads TGCGCCAGCAGCTTGGTGATCATGAACACTGAAGCTTTCTTT. This translates into CASSLVIMNTEAFF.

This clonotype was detected ten times or more. The J gene is TRBJ2-1, the V gene TRBV4-3, with TRBD2 matching over 11 bases. V lost 0 bases to trimming and J lost 5 bases; unmatched junction nucleotides: 6. The CDR3 spans 17 residues. Germline values: CDR1 LGHNA, CDR2 YSLEER. The DNA for the CDR3 is TGCGCCAGCAGCCAAGATCCGACTAGCGGGGCGGACAATGAGCAGTTCTTC. Translated: CASSQDPTSGADNEQFF.

The rearrangement joins TRBV4-3 to TRBJ2-1, with 11 nucleotides matching TRBD2. Losses at the gene ends were 1 base for V and 4 bases for J; bases not matched to a gene: 6. The CDR3 runs 17 residues. The V gene's germline CDR1 is LGHNA and CDR2 YSLEER. CDR3 sequence (DNA): TGCGCCAGCAGCCAAGCTTGGGGACTAGCGGAATACAATGAGCAGTTCTTC. Translated, it gives CASSQAWGLAEYNEQFF.

The chain combines TRBV6-1 with TRBJ1-4, with D hard to call. V lost 7 bases and J lost 0, with 12 bases in between. CDR3 length: 15 amino acids. Germline assignment: CDR1 MNHNS and CDR2 SASEGT. The CDR3 region is CASTKDGSTNEKLFF. The CDR3, as DNA: TGTGCCAGCACCAAAGATGGATCAACTAATGAAAAACTGTTTTTT.

This clonotype was counted at least ten times. V usage is TRBV5-1 and J usage is TRBJ2-7; TRBD1 is a possible D gene (5 bases). V was clipped by 1 base and J by 2 bases, with 13 bases between them. Germline CDR1 is SGHRS and CDR2 is YFSETQ. The CDR3 sequence is 15 residues long. The CDR3 region has the DNA TGCGCCAGCAGCTTGAATTTGGGGCAAGCCTACGAGCAGTACTTC. Translation: CASSLNLGQAYEQYF. Complete variable domain (other parts from reference TRBV5-1 and TRBJ2-7): KAGVTQTPRYLIKTRGQQVTLSCSPISGHRSVSWYQQTPGQGLQFLFEYFSETQRNKGNFPGRFSGRQFSNSRSEMNVSTLELGDSALYLCASSLNLGQAYEQYFGPGTRLTVT.

This clonotype showed up many times. The chain couples TRBV5-5 to TRBJ2-7; 10 bases align to TRBD1. The V gene end was trimmed by 2 bases and the J gene end by 0 bases; junction bases not matched to a gene: 8. Germline V gives CDR1 SGHKS, CDR2 YYEKEE (reference sequence). This CDR3 spans 17 amino acids. CDR3 sequence: CASSFRSGTGASYEQYF. CDR3 DNA sequence: TGTGCCAGCAGCTTCCGTTCCGGGACAGGGGCCTCCTACGAGCAGTACTTC.

This clonotype came up a few times. The chain joins TRBV2 to TRBJ1-2, with D unclear. Trimming pared 9 bases from V and 1 base from J, leaving 6 bases between. CDR3 length: 11 residues. Germline values: CDR1 SNHLY, CDR2 FYNNEI. The CDR3 region has the DNA TGTGCCAGTGGATATAACTATGGCTACACCTTC. This sequence encodes CASGYNYGYTF.